This passage covers 30 T cell receptor beta chains from one sample sequenced in a study of Ad26.COV2.S vaccination and SARS-CoV-2 variants. Assay used: immunoSEQ multiplex PCR; TCRdb lists only in-frame clones, some missing. The sample lists 440,000 or so clones; roughly 91% were seen once. Treatment meaning: 19 received Ad26.COV2.S at low or high dose, single or two shots; 5 received placebo; per-sample allocation not given. All samples were drawn on day 63, counting from the first vaccine or placebo injection. The specimen comprised peripheral blood, sampled in a trial of Ad26.COV2.S vaccine versus placebo. The source is a person between 18 and 60 years old who received the Ad26.COV2.S COVID-19 vaccine or a placebo.

V and J are TRBV13 and TRBJ1-4; 7 bases fit TRBD1. V shed 4 bases, J shed 10 bases, and the junction held 3 bases outside the gene matches. The CDR3 extends over 12 amino acids. Germline assignment: CDR1 PRHDT and CDR2 FYEKMQ (reference sequence). The CDR3 loop is CASSSPGGKLFF. CDR3 nucleotides: TGTGCCAGCAGCTCCCCAGGGGGAAAACTGTTTTTT.

The chain recombines TRBV11-1 with TRBJ2-2; D is perhaps TRBD1 or TRBD2 (5 bases each). This CDR3 region has 16 residues. With 5 bases removed from V and 6 bases from J, the gap between germline ends came to 19 bases. Germline V lookup: CDR1 SGHAT, CDR2 FQDESV (reference sequence). The CDR3 spells CASSLSGTRDPGELFF. The DNA for the CDR3 is TGTGCCAGCAGCCTATCGGGGACGAGGGACCCCGGGGAGCTGTTTTTT.

V and J are TRBV19 and TRBJ2-5; 7 bases agree with TRBD2. V lost 6 bases to trimming and J lost 2 bases; unmatched junction nucleotides: 3. CDR1 is LNHDA, CDR2 SQIVND, per germline (reference sequence). This CDR3 contains 13 residues. CDR3 sequence reads: CASRSGAQETQYF. The CDR3 DNA is TGTGCCAGTAGGAGCGGGGCTCAAGAGACCCAGTACTTC.

The V gene is TRBV29-1, the J gene TRBJ1-6; D call uncertain. The length of the CDR3 is 14 residues. V was cut by 4 bases and J by 7 bases, with 14 bases left in between. The germline CDR1 and CDR2 sequences are SQVTM and ANQGSEA. CDR3 bases: TGCAGCGTTGGCACCAGGTCGTACAATTCACCCCTCCACTTT. Translated: CSVGTRSYNSPLHF.

The chain couples TRBV28 to TRBJ2-5, with D hard to call. The germline gives CDR1 MDHEN, CDR2 SYDVKM. Trimming stripped 2 bases from V and 9 bases from J, with 10 bases between. This CDR3 contains 12 residues. DNA of the CDR3: TGTGCCAGCAGTTTAACCACGACGGCCCAGTACTTC. Translation gives CASSLTTTAQYF.

The V and J genes are TRBV13 and TRBJ2-7; the match to TRBD2 covers 11 bases. J was trimmed by 2 bases and V by 5 bases; bases with no gene match: 8. The CDR3 consists of 16 residues. Germline V CDR1 and CDR2: PRHDT, FYEKMQ (reference sequence). In DNA, the CDR3 is TGTGCCAGCAGCAATCGAAGACTAGCGGGAACCTACGAGCAGTACTTC. This translates into CASSNRRLAGTYEQYF.

The chain uses TRBV28 and TRBJ1-6; D is possibly TRBD1 (6 bases). Germline V CDR1 and CDR2: MDHEN, SYDVKM. Trimming took off 6 bases at V and 4 bases at J, with 22 bases between the two ends. This CDR3 is 18 amino acids long. The CDR3 DNA is TGTGCCAGCAGAATTACCCCCGGCAGGGGCGAATATAATTCACCCCTCCACTTT. Its translation: CASRITPGRGEYNSPLHF.

This clone was observed a single time. In nucleotides, the CDR3 is TGTGCCAGCAGCCGGGCCACCGCCTACGAGCAGTACTTC. Translating gives CASSRATAYEQYF. The V gene is TRBV5-5, the J gene TRBJ2-7; D unclear. This CDR3 has 13 amino acids. Germline values: CDR1 SGHKS, CDR2 YYEKEE (reference sequence). V dropped 4 bases and J dropped 2 bases, with 10 bases sitting between them.

The rearrangement joins TRBV5-4 to TRBJ2-2, with 9 positions matching TRBD2. V shed 4 bases and J 5 bases; nucleotides not matched to a gene: 6. The germline gives CDR1 SGHNT, CDR2 YYREEE (reference sequence). CDR3 length: 15 amino acids. In DNA form, the CDR3 reads TGTGCCAGCAGCCGTAGCGGGAGATATACCGGGGAGCTGTTTTTT. It specifies CASSRSGRYTGELFF.

The chain has TRBV11-3 and TRBJ2-4; D is unresolved. Germline assignment: CDR1 SGHNT and CDR2 YENEEA. Trimming pared 5 bases from V and 11 bases from J, leaving 16 bases between. The CDR3 covers 13 residues. The CDR3 reads CASSQGPTGVQYF. The CDR3, as DNA: TGTGCCAGCAGCCAAGGACCTACTGGGGTTCAGTACTTC.

The chain couples TRBV5-1 to TRBJ2-2, with D unclear. CDR3 size: 12 residues. Germline V CDR1 and CDR2: SGHRS, YFSETQ. With 3 bases removed from V and 3 bases from J, the gap between germline ends came to 3 bases. CDR3 nucleotides: TGCGCCAGCAGCTCGGACACCGGGGAGCTGTTTTTT. Amino acid sequence: CASSSDTGELFF. The full variable domain, rest sourced from reference TRBV5-1 and TRBJ2-2, is KAGVTQTPRYLIKTRGQQVTLSCSPISGHRSVSWYQQTPGQGLQFLFEYFSETQRNKGNFPGRFSGRQFSNSRSEMNVSTLELGDSALYLCASSSDTGELFFGEGSRLTVL.

The chain uses TRBV7-2 and TRBJ2-5, with a weak D call TRBD2 (5 bases). This CDR3 region has 13 residues. Germline V gene lookup returns CDR1 SGHTA and CDR2 FQGNSA. V lost 3 bases and J lost 5, with 10 bases in between. DNA for the CDR3: TGTGCCAGCAGCTTCCCGGGGATGGAGACCCAGTACTTC. Residues: CASSFPGMETQYF.

The chain carries TRBV15 and TRBJ2-3; 7 bases match TRBD2. CDR3 length: 15 amino acids. J lost 0 bases, V lost 4 bases, and 4 bases had no gene match. In germline, CDR1 is LNHNV, CDR2 YYDKDF (reference sequence). The chain's CDR3 is CATSTGSGSTDTQYF. In DNA form, the CDR3 reads TGTGCCACCAGCACTGGTAGCGGGAGCACAGATACGCAGTATTTT. Filled out from reference TRBV15 and TRBJ2-3, the complete variable domain reads DAMVIQNPRYQVTQFGKPVTLSCSQTLNHNVMYWYQQKSSQAPKLLFHYYDKDFNNEADTPDNFQSRRPNTSFCFLDIRSPGLGDTAMYLCATSTGSGSTDTQYFGPGTRLTVL.

This sequence joins TRBV6-4 and TRBJ2-6; 13 nucleotides align to TRBD2. V lost 8 bases and J lost 0; bases outside the gene matches: 4. Germline CDR1 MRHNA, CDR2 SNTAGT. The CDR3 is made up of 17 amino acids. CDR3 protein: CASPGLAGPSGANVLTF. In DNA form, the CDR3 reads TGTGCCAGCCCGGGACTAGCGGGACCCTCTGGGGCCAACGTCCTGACTTTC.

The CDR3 sequence is CASTGLGGAVNTEAFF. CDR3 DNA sequence: TGTGCCAGCACCGGACTAGGGGGGGCCGTGAACACTGAAGCTTTCTTT. The rearrangement joins TRBV2 to TRBJ1-1, with D perhaps matching TRBD1 (6 bases). In germline, CDR1 is SNHLY, CDR2 FYNNEI. V shed 7 bases and J shed 0 bases, with 18 bases lying between them. There are 16 residues in the CDR3.

The V and J genes are TRBV6-5 and TRBJ2-3, with D possibly TRBD1 on 6 matching bases. In germline, CDR1 is MNHEY, CDR2 SVGAGI. Trimming left V 7 bases short and J 1 base short, with 15 bases between. The CDR3 has 15 amino acids. CDR3 coding DNA: TGTGCCAGCACCCCCGGACAGTGGGGCACAGATACGCAGTATTTT. Translating gives CASTPGQWGTDTQYF.

V is TRBV9 and J is TRBJ2-1; the D gene is possibly TRBD2 (5 bases). Trimming removed 0 bases from V and 0 bases from J, with 10 bases in between. Per the germline V gene, CDR1 is SGDLS and CDR2 is YYNGEE. There are 16 residues in the CDR3. CDR3 protein: CASSVVVDSSYNEQFF. The CDR3 bases are TGTGCCAGCAGCGTAGTAGTGGACTCCTCCTACAATGAGCAGTTCTTC.

The V gene is TRBV30, the J gene TRBJ1-6, with unresolved D. The length of the CDR3 is 15 residues. Germline loops: CDR1 GTSNPN, CDR2 SVGIG (reference sequence). V lost 5 bases to trimming and J lost 0 bases, with 11 bases between them. CDR3 coding DNA: TGTGCCTGGGGTACGGACGGCTCCTATAATTCACCCCTCCACTTT. Protein: CAWGTDGSYNSPLHF.

The chain couples TRBV14 to TRBJ2-1; 12 bases map to TRBD2. CDR1 is SGHDN, CDR2 FVKESK, per germline. The CDR3 spans 16 residues. The ends lost 0 bases at V and 7 bases at J; junction bases unmatched: 4. CDR3 in DNA: TGTGCCAGCAGCCAAGAGACTAGCGGGAGAGGGAATGAGCAGTTCTTC. It translates to CASSQETSGRGNEQFF.

This clone was seen a handful of times. The gene calls are TRBV6-1 and TRBJ2-3, with 8 bases lining up with TRBD2. The CDR3 sequence is 16 residues long. J lost 1 base, V lost 1 base, and 4 bases had no gene match. Per the germline V gene, CDR1 is MNHNS and CDR2 is SASEGT. CDR3 nucleotides: TGTGCCAGCAGTGAAGTGGGACTAGGGGGCACAGATACGCAGTATTTT. This encodes CASSEVGLGGTDTQYF.

The chain couples TRBV12-5 to TRBJ1-1; maybe TRBD1 (6 bases). Trimming shortened V by 6 bases and J by 3 bases, and 11 bases separated the two germline ends. The CDR3 has 13 amino acids. CDR1 LGHNT and CDR2 FRNRAP come from the germline V gene. The CDR3 DNA is TGTGCTAGTGGGGCTCAGGGGTACACTGAAGCTTTCTTT. Protein sequence: CASGAQGYTEAFF.

The chain couples TRBV5-1 to TRBJ2-1, with 12 bases fitting TRBD1. The V gene's germline CDR1 is SGHRS and CDR2 YFSETQ. The length of the CDR3 is 14 residues. V shed 4 bases and J 6 bases; nucleotides not matched to a gene: 2. DNA of the CDR3: TGCGCCAGCAGCCTGGGACAGGGGGCCAATGAGCAGTTCTTC. It specifies CASSLGQGANEQFF.

CDR3 bases: TGTGCCAGCAGTGAAATGTCGGGGATGGCCGGGGAGCTGTTTTTT. Protein product: CASSEMSGMAGELFF. V and J are TRBV6-1 and TRBJ2-2; perhaps TRBD2 as D (5 bases). The CDR3 length is 15 residues. CDR1 and CDR2 (germline): MNHNS, SASEGT. V lost 2 bases to trimming and J lost 6 bases, with 13 bases between them.

This chain uses TRBV6-5 with TRBJ2-7, with TRBD1 matching over 8 bases. Trimming cost V 8 bases and J 1 base; bases outside gene matches: 10. The CDR3 length is 15 residues. Germline CDR1 MNHEY, CDR2 SVGAGI. Here the CDR3 reads CASGKTRQGSYEQYF. For the CDR3, the DNA is TGTGCCAGCGGTAAAACGAGACAGGGGTCCTACGAGCAGTACTTC.

The chain carries TRBV28 and TRBJ2-1, with 7 positions matching TRBD1. Germline V gene sequence: CDR1 MDHEN, CDR2 SYDVKM. This CDR3 region has 13 residues. Losses at the gene ends were 5 bases for V and 8 bases for J; bases not matched to a gene: 6. Here the CDR3 DNA reads TGTGCCAGCAGTGTAACAGGGGTTCATGAGCAGTTCTTC. Protein: CASSVTGVHEQFF.

The chain is built from TRBV6-5 and TRBJ2-7; 7 bases map to TRBD1. This CDR3 spans 14 amino acids. Trimming at V came to 6 bases and at J to 1 base, leaving 6 bases not matched to a gene. The germline V gene has CDR1 MNHEY and CDR2 SVGAGI. The CDR3 bases are TGTGCCAGCAGGATCCCGGGACAGTCCTACGAGCAGTACTTC. Protein sequence: CASRIPGQSYEQYF.

The chain links TRBV20-1 to TRBJ1-3, with D perhaps matching TRBD1 (5 bases). CDR1 DFQATT and CDR2 SNEGSKA come from the germline V gene (reference sequence). CDR3 length equals 13 residues. V was shortened by 3 bases and J by 4 bases, with 10 bases between the two germline ends. Here the CDR3 DNA reads TGCAGTGCTAGTAAAGGGGTCGGAAACACCATATATTTT. This translates into CSASKGVGNTIYF.

The V call is TRBV4-2, the J call TRBJ2-1; D is perhaps TRBD2 (6 bases). The CDR3 covers 21 residues. In germline, CDR1 is LGHNA, CDR2 YNFKEQ. Deletions cut 4 bases from V and 3 bases from J, with 31 bases between. The CDR3 DNA sequence: TGTGCCAGCAGCCCCCCGGAGGGCAGCCGATCGATCTCTTCTTTCTACAATGAGCAGTTCTTC. Translation: CASSPPEGSRSISSFYNEQFF.

This rearrangement joins TRBV15 to TRBJ1-5; TRBD1 matches 7 bases. CDR3 length: 14 amino acids. V lost 4 bases to trimming and J lost 1 base; unmatched junction nucleotides: 1. Germline V gene lookup returns CDR1 LNHNV and CDR2 YYDKDF (reference sequence). CDR3: CATSTGGSNQPQHF. CDR3 DNA sequence: TGTGCCACCAGCACAGGGGGGAGCAATCAGCCCCAGCATTTT.

This chain links TRBV6-2 or TRBV6-3 with TRBJ2-4, with unresolved D. Germline CDR1 and CDR2: MNHEY and SVGEGT. The CDR3 sequence is 16 residues long. V lost 4 bases and J 0 bases, leaving 13 bases between the germline ends. CDR3 nucleotides: TGTGCCAGCAGTTCCCTTAACCCTCTAGCCAAAAACATTCAGTACTTC. It codes for CASSSLNPLAKNIQYF.